What follows are 26 T cell receptor beta chains derived from one specimen sequenced in a study of T cell responses to AZD1222 COVID-19 vaccine. Data came from immunoSEQ multiplex PCR; TCRdb stores just in-frame clones and leaves some out. The sample lists more than 150,000 clones; just under 90% were seen once. The sample here was peripheral blood, taken on day 0 of AZD1222 vaccination. The origin of the receptors is an adult in good health.

This clone showed up just once. The V call is TRBV29-1, the J call TRBJ2-3; a weak D match, TRBD2 (6 bases). Germline V gives CDR1 SQVTM, CDR2 ANQGSEA. CDR3 length: 12 residues. V was shortened by 7 bases and J by 4 bases, with 12 bases between the two germline ends. The CDR3 reads CSAREPSDTQYF. The CDR3 DNA reads TGCAGCGCACGGGAGCCCTCAGATACGCAGTATTTT.

The rearrangement links TRBV6-5 to TRBJ1-1; 8 nucleotides match TRBD1. Germline loops: CDR1 MNHEY, CDR2 SVGAGI. V was clipped by 5 bases and J by 11 bases; unmatched bases: 10. This CDR3 comprises 13 residues. Here the CDR3 DNA reads TGTGCCAGCAGTCCCTACAGGGGGGTCGTGGCTTTCTTT. It codes for CASSPYRGVVAFF.

This clone was detected once. The V and J genes are TRBV11-3 and TRBJ2-1, with TRBD1 matching over 11 bases. This CDR3 contains 17 residues. With V trimmed by 5 bases and J by 5 bases, 11 bases remained unmatched. Per germline, CDR1 SGHNT and CDR2 YENEEA. The CDR3 sequence is CASSLAGPGQGDNEQFF. The CDR3 DNA follows: TGTGCCAGCAGCCTAGCAGGACCGGGACAGGGGGACAATGAGCAGTTCTTC.

The CDR3 sequence is CSVEGETRETQYF. For the CDR3, the DNA is TGCAGCGTGGAGGGGGAAACACGGGAGACCCAGTACTTC. V is TRBV29-1 and J is TRBJ2-5; either TRBD1 or TRBD2 may fit D (6 bases each). CDR1 and CDR2 from the germline V gene are SQVTM and ANQGSEA. This CDR3 spans 13 amino acids. Trimming took off 6 bases at V and 5 bases at J, with 16 bases between the two ends.

This clone was seen just once. The J gene is TRBJ1-4, the V gene TRBV2; 8 bases map to TRBD1. The germline V gene has CDR1 SNHLY and CDR2 FYNNEI. The CDR3 is 13 residues long. V was pared by 6 bases and J by 5 bases, with 2 bases of the junction left unmatched. The CDR3 DNA follows: TGTGCCAGCAGAGGGACAGGCAATGAAAAACTGTTTTTT. It is translated as CASRGTGNEKLFF.

This clone has just a few counts. The chain recombines TRBV6-5 with TRBJ2-2, with D unresolved. The V gene's germline CDR1 is MNHEY and CDR2 SVGAGI. The V gene lost 8 bases and the J gene lost 0 bases, with 7 bases spanning the gap. The CDR3 has 13 residues. This CDR3 is CASSMANTGELFF. The CDR3 bases are TGTGCCAGCTCGATGGCGAACACCGGGGAGCTGTTTTTT.

Worth noting for this clone: At one end the junction does not follow the germline gene, possibly because of a read error. This CDR3 is also generated by other DNA sequences in the sample. The V call is TRBV28, the J call TRBJ2-3; 7 bases line up with TRBD1. Germline V lookup: CDR1 MDHEN, CDR2 SYDVKM. The CDR3 contains 13 residues. The CDR3 DNA sequence: TGTGCCAGTGGGACAGAGAGCACAGATACGCAATATTTT. Translated, it gives CASGTESTDTQYF.

The chain links TRBV28 to TRBJ2-3; no firm D call. Germline values: CDR1 MDHEN, CDR2 SYDVKM. V dropped 6 bases and J dropped 5 bases, with 9 bases sitting between them. The CDR3 runs to 12 residues. The CDR3 region is CASSRSGDTQYF. In DNA form, the CDR3 reads TGTGCCAGCAGCCGCAGTGGAGATACGCAGTATTTT.

The chain is built from TRBV6-6 and TRBJ2-1; TRBD1 or TRBD2 may be the D gene (7 bases each). The CDR3 is 14 amino acids. Trimming shortened V by 6 bases and J by 5 bases, and 14 bases separated the two germline ends. The V gene's germline CDR1 is MNHNY and CDR2 SVGAGI (reference sequence). The CDR3 spells CASRSGTANNEQFF. CDR3 DNA sequence: TGTGCCAGCAGGAGCGGGACAGCTAACAATGAGCAGTTCTTC.

The chain has TRBV24-1 and TRBJ1-1; no clear D gene. The V gene's germline CDR1 is KGHDR and CDR2 SFDVKD. V was shortened by 4 bases and J by 1 base, with 12 bases between the two germline ends. The CDR3 runs to 15 residues. CDR3 nucleotides: TGTGCCACCAGTGAGAACAGAGCCGGGAACACTGAAGCTTTCTTT. As protein: CATSENRAGNTEAFF.

This chain links TRBV7-9 with TRBJ1-6; perhaps TRBD1 as D (6 bases). In germline, CDR1 is SEHNR, CDR2 FQNEAQ (reference sequence). The V end was cut by 3 bases, the J end by 2 bases, with 11 bases between. The CDR3 is made up of 16 amino acids. In DNA, the CDR3 is TGTGCCAGCAGCTTTGAAACAGGGACCTATAATTCACCCCTCCACTTT. This sequence encodes CASSFETGTYNSPLHF. The variable domain in full, with the rest retrieved from reference TRBV7-9 and TRBJ1-6, is DTGVSQNPRHKITKRGQNVTFRCDPISEHNRLYWYRQTLGQGPEFLTYFQNEAQLEKSRLLSDRFSAERPKGSFSTLEIQRTEQGDSAMYLCASSFETGTYNSPLHFGNGTRLTVT.

The genes are TRBV19 and TRBJ1-5; D uncertain. Trimming pared 5 bases from V and 4 bases from J, leaving 9 bases between. The V gene's germline CDR1 is LNHDA and CDR2 SQIVND (reference sequence). The CDR3 totals 13 residues. CDR3 coding DNA: TGTGCCAGTAGTGATTCCGTAAATCAGCCCCAGCATTTT. Translating it yields CASSDSVNQPQHF.

The chain carries TRBV5-1 and TRBJ1-6; 7 bases map to TRBD1. Germline CDR1 and CDR2: SGHRS and YFSETQ. J gave up 4 bases and V 4 bases, and 8 bases lay outside the gene matches. The CDR3 loop spans 16 amino acids. The CDR3 region has the DNA TGCGCCAGCAGCCCCCAGGGGGGTACTTATAATTCACCCCTCCACTTT. Translating it yields CASSPQGGTYNSPLHF.

The chain employs TRBV29-1 and TRBJ2-5; the D is unclear. CDR1 and CDR2 (germline): SQVTM, ANQGSEA. The CDR3 is 13 amino acids. Trimming removed 4 bases at V and 1 base at J, with 10 bases between. DNA for the CDR3: TGCAGCGTTGGGTGGTCAGCCCAAGAGACCCAGTACTTC. Encoded protein: CSVGWSAQETQYF.

This clone was detected once. This chain uses TRBV7-6 with TRBJ1-2, with D perhaps TRBD1 (6 bases). The germline V gene encodes CDR1 SGHVS and CDR2 FNYEAQ. The length of the CDR3 is 16 residues. The V and J ends lost 1 base and 3 bases respectively, with 15 bases between them. This CDR3 is CASSLVAGAEDYGYTF. The DNA of the CDR3 is TGTGCCAGCAGCTTAGTAGCGGGGGCCGAGGACTATGGCTACACCTTC.

V usage is TRBV6-2 or TRBV6-3 and J usage is TRBJ2-1, with D possibly being TRBD1 (6 bases). The CDR3 contains 15 residues. Germline V gives CDR1 MNHEY, CDR2 SVGEGT. Trimming removed 5 bases at V and 4 bases at J, with 15 bases between. For the CDR3, the DNA is TGTGCCAGCAGTACCTCTGGGGGCCTATACAATGAGCAGTTCTTC. Its protein is CASSTSGGLYNEQFF.

The chain has TRBV11-2 and TRBJ2-5; D is possibly TRBD1 or TRBD2 (5 bases each). Germline V lookup: CDR1 SGHAT, CDR2 FQNNGV. The CDR3 runs to 13 residues. Trimming took off 5 bases at V and 2 bases at J, with 9 bases between the two ends. CDR3 protein: CASSPGRQETQYF. CDR3 nucleotides: TGTGCCAGCAGCCCGGGACGGCAAGAGACCCAGTACTTC.

This clone was seen more than once but under ten times. The DNA of the CDR3 is TGTGCCACCAGCAGAGAACCCGGACAGATGTATGGCTACACCTTC. Translation: CATSREPGQMYGYTF. V and J are TRBV15 and TRBJ1-2; possibly TRBD1 for D (6 bases). Trimming shortened V by 0 bases and J by 5 bases, and 13 bases separated the two germline ends. Germline CDR1 LNHNV, CDR2 YYDKDF (reference sequence). The CDR3 extends over 15 amino acids. The full variable domain, its missing parts supplied by reference TRBV15 and TRBJ1-2, is DAMVIQNPRYQVTQFGKPVTLSCSQTLNHNVMYWYQQKSSQAPKLLFHYYDKDFNNEADTPDNFQSRRPNTSFCFLDIRSPGLGDTAMYLCATSREPGQMYGYTFGSGTRLTVV.

This rearrangement joins TRBV30 to TRBJ1-5, with 8 bases matching TRBD1. The CDR3 loop spans 13 amino acids. Germline CDR1 GTSNPN, CDR2 SVGIG (reference sequence). Trimming took 2 bases from V and 5 from J; bases not matched to a gene: 2. The CDR3 region has the DNA TGTGCCTGGAGTCAACAGGGGGATCAGCCCCAGCATTTT. Translated: CAWSQQGDQPQHF.

This chain joins TRBV1 and TRBJ2-1; the table's D call, TRBD2, was not checked against the DNA. TRBV1 is listed as a pseudogene. This CDR3 comprises 15 residues. The DNA of the CDR3 is TGCACCAGCAGACAAGGGCTAGCGACCTACAATGAGCAGTTCTTC. It encodes CTSRQGLATYNEQFF.

The chain links TRBV11-2 to TRBJ2-6, with a possible D match to TRBD2 (7 bases). The V end lost 2 bases, the J end lost 4 bases, and 18 bases lay between the germline ends. Germline CDR1 is SGHAT and CDR2 is FQNNGV. The CDR3 is 18 residues long. CDR3 sequence (DNA): TGTGCCAGCAGCTTAAGGGGGGGAATGGAGCCAGGGGCCAACGTCCTGACTTTC. It codes for CASSLRGGMEPGANVLTF.

The chain uses TRBV18 and TRBJ2-5; D gene unclear. CDR1 is KGHSH and CDR2 is LQKENI in the germline V gene. V shed 5 bases and J shed 4 bases, with 8 bases lying between them. The CDR3 consists of 12 residues. Here the CDR3 reads CASSTKGETQYF. The CDR3 nucleotides are TGTGCCAGCTCAACTAAGGGAGAGACCCAGTACTTC. Using reference TRBV18 and TRBJ2-5 for the parts outside the CDR3, the full variable domain is NAGVMQNPRHLVRRRGQEARLRCSPMKGHSHVYWYRQLPEEGLKFMVYLQKENIIDESGMPKERFSAEFPKEGPSILRIQQVVRGDSAAYFCASSTKGETQYFGPGTRLLVL.

This chain links TRBV2 with TRBJ2-3; D perhaps matches TRBD1 (5 bases). Germline V gene data show CDR1 as SNHLY and CDR2 as FYNNEI. This CDR3 has 13 residues. V dropped 4 bases and J dropped 6 bases, with 11 bases sitting between them. For the CDR3, the DNA is TGTGCCAGCAGTGTGCAGGGTCAGGATACGCAGTATTTT. Its translation is CASSVQGQDTQYF.

The V gene is TRBV3-1 (or the pseudogene TRBV3-2), the J gene TRBJ1-2; D unresolved. The germline gives CDR1 LGHDT, CDR2 YNNKEL (reference sequence). The CDR3 contains 16 residues. V gave up 3 bases and J gave up 0 bases, with 14 bases separating them. The DNA of the CDR3 is TGTGCCAGCAGCCAGTCGATTGCTCTACCTAACTATGGCTACACCTTC. Translating gives CASSQSIALPNYGYTF.

The V gene is TRBV11-1, the J gene TRBJ2-5; D is unresolved. The CDR3 is 12 amino acids. The V end was cut by 2 bases, the J end by 0 bases, with 1 base between. The germline V gene encodes CDR1 SGHAT and CDR2 FQDESV (reference sequence). CDR3 bases: TGTGCCAGCAGCTTATACCAAGAGACCCAGTACTTC. This gives the protein CASSLYQETQYF. The variable domain in full, with the rest retrieved from reference TRBV11-1 and TRBJ2-5, is EAEVAQSPRYKITEKSQAVAFWCDPISGHATLYWYRQILGQGPELLVQFQDESVVDDSQLPKDRFSAERLKGVDSTLKIQPAELGDSAMYLCASSLYQETQYFGPGTRLLVL.

This clone was detected only once. CDR3 coding DNA: TGTGCCAGCAGCTTCGCTGGAAACACCATATATTTT. Protein sequence: CASSFAGNTIYF. The J gene is TRBJ1-3, the V gene TRBV7-9; the D is unclear. The germline V gene has CDR1 SEHNR and CDR2 FQNEAQ (reference sequence). V was pared by 3 bases and J by 2 bases, with 2 bases between. CDR3 length: 12 amino acids.